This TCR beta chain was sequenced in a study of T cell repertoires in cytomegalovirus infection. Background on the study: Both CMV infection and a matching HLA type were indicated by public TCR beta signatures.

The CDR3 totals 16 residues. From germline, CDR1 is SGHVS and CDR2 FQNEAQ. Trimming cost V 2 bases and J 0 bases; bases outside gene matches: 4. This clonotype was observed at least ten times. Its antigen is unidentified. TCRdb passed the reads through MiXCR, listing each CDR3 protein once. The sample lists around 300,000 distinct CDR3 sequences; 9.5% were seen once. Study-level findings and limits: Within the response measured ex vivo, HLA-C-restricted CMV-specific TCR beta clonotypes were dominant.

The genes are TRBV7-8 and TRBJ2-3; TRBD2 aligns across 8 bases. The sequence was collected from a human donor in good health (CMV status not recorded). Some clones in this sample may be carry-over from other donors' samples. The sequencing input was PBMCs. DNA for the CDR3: TGTGCCAGCAGCTTACGGGGGGGATGGAGCACAGATACGCAGTATTTT. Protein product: CASSLRGGWSTDTQYF.